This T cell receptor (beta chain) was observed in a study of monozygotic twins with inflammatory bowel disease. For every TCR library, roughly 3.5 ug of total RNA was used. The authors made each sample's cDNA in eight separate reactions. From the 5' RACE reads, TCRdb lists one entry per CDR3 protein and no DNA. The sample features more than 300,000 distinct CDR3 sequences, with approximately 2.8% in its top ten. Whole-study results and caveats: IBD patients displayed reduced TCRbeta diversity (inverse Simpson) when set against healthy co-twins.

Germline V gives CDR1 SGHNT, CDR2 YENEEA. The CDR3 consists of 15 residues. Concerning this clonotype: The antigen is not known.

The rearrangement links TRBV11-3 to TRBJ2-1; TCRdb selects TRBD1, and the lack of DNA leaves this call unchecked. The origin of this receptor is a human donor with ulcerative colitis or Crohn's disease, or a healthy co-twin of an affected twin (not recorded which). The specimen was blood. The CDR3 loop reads CASSLDGQGANEQFF.